This T cell receptor beta chain came from a study of OX40 agonist ivuxolimab in advanced cancers. The germline V gene has CDR1 MRHNA and CDR2 SNTAGT. There are 14 residues in the CDR3. The V and J ends lost 3 bases and 7 bases respectively, with 15 bases between them. The protocol was immunoSEQ multiplex PCR, while the TCRdb copy is restricted to in-frame clones and leaves out a portion. This sample carries roughly 60,000 clones, roughly 80% of them seen once, and the ten largest clones take less than 2%. This receptor was obtained from an adult with an advanced solid tumor such as melanoma, head and neck, liver or kidney cancer. The rearrangement uses TRBV6-4 and TRBJ1-2; D ambiguous. The material was CD4+ or CD8+ T cells sorted from blood, obtained in a trial of the OX40 agonist ivuxolimab. The CDR3: CASSDQVAGSGYTF. Here the CDR3 DNA reads TGTGCCAGCAGTGATCAAGTCGCGGGATCTGGCTACACCTTC.